The 14 T cell receptor beta chains below were found in one sample sequenced in a study of T cell responses to AZD1222 COVID-19 vaccine listed by TCRdb under 2021. The library was made by the immunoSEQ multiplex PCR assay. TCRdb stores this immuneACCESS table with in-frame sequences only. Part of the clones is absent; in the studies checked, under half of the shortfall reflects unresolved V genes, and no reason is known for the rest. This sample has 150,000 to 200,000 clones in its table, and more than 85% of those were observed once. The ten most abundant clones make up about 0.9% of the sample. Taken with the paper, the label for time point translates to: baseline before first vaccination. The source was peripheral blood, collected on day 0 of AZD1222 vaccination. All receptors come from an adult in good health.

This clone was seen once. CDR3 in DNA: TGTGCCAGCTCACCCCGCGCCCCTACAGGGAGTAGCAATCAGCCCCAGCATTTT. It yields the protein CASSPRAPTGSSNQPQHF. The rearrangement joins TRBV18 to TRBJ1-5; the D gene is possibly TRBD1 (6 bases). Trimming removed 3 bases at V and 0 bases at J, with 18 bases between. The germline V gene encodes CDR1 KGHSH and CDR2 LQKENI. There are 18 residues in the CDR3. Based on the CDR3 plus reference TRBV18 and TRBJ1-5, the full variable domain is NAGVMQNPRHLVRRRGQEARLRCSPMKGHSHVYWYRQLPEEGLKFMVYLQKENIIDESGMPKERFSAEFPKEGPSILRIQQVVRGDSAAYFCASSPRAPTGSSNQPQHFGDGTRLSIL.

The CDR3 protein is CASSQGQVLETQYF. CDR3 DNA: TGCGCCAGCAGTCAAGGACAGGTATTGGAGACCCAGTACTTC. The chain couples TRBV23-1 to TRBJ2-5; TRBD1 matches 7 bases. TRBV23-1 carries the ORF label, with uncertain function. The CDR3 is 14 residues long. Trimming cost V 2 bases and J 5 bases; bases outside gene matches: 5.

This clone showed up just once. The J gene is TRBJ2-7, the V gene TRBV27; TRBD1 agrees at 11 bases. The CDR3 consists of 16 residues. Germline V gene data show CDR1 as MNHEY and CDR2 as SMNVEV (reference sequence). The trim removed 2 bases at V and 3 bases at J, leaving 6 bases unmatched. The CDR3 spells CASSLRPGTGGYEQYF. In nucleotides, the CDR3 is TGTGCCAGCAGTTTACGCCCCGGGACAGGGGGCTACGAGCAGTACTTC.

J is TRBJ1-5 and V is TRBV9, with TRBD1 matching 7 bases. In germline, CDR1 is SGDLS, CDR2 YYNGEE. The CDR3 sequence is 15 residues long. With 3 bases clipped from V and 6 bases from J, the junction kept 9 bases outside the gene matches. CDR3 region: CASSAGGRQGQPQHF. Written as DNA, the CDR3 is TGTGCCAGCAGCGCAGGGGGACGCCAGGGTCAGCCCCAGCATTTT.

V usage is TRBV11-1 and J usage is TRBJ1-2, with 8 nucleotides matching TRBD1. The CDR3 loop spans 15 amino acids. The trim removed 0 bases at V and 0 bases at J, leaving 0 bases unmatched. In germline, CDR1 is SGHAT, CDR2 FQDESV (reference sequence). CDR3 residues: CASSLATGANYGYTF. The CDR3 DNA reads TGTGCCAGCAGCTTAGCGACAGGGGCTAACTATGGCTACACCTTC.

The chain has TRBV30 and TRBJ1-1; no definite D call. The CDR3 extends over 14 amino acids. Germline V gene lookup returns CDR1 GTSNPN and CDR2 SVGIG (reference sequence). Trimming left V 0 bases short and J 1 base short, with 9 bases between. The CDR3 sequence: CAWSVTVRNTEAFF. The CDR3 bases are TGTGCCTGGAGTGTAACCGTCCGGAACACTGAAGCTTTCTTT.

V gene TRBV5-1 combines with J gene TRBJ2-2; 10 bases are shared with TRBD2. With V trimmed by 4 bases and J by 5 bases, 5 bases remained unmatched. The CDR3 has 15 residues. Germline loops: CDR1 SGHRS, CDR2 YFSETQ. The chain's CDR3 is CASSPPAGGTGELFF. The CDR3 DNA is TGCGCCAGCAGCCCCCCAGCGGGGGGGACCGGGGAGCTGTTTTTT.

The chain links TRBV6-5 to TRBJ2-5; D remains unclear. The V gene lost 5 bases and the J gene lost 5 bases, with 15 bases spanning the gap. The CDR3 loop spans 14 amino acids. Looked up from germline, CDR1 is MNHEY and CDR2 is SVGAGI. CDR3 region: CASSRVGLGETQYF. In nucleotides, the CDR3 is TGTGCCAGCAGTAGGGTAGGCTTAGGGGAGACCCAGTACTTC.

The rearrangement links TRBV19 to TRBJ2-1; D is unresolved. Germline CDR1 LNHDA, CDR2 SQIVND (reference sequence). This CDR3 is built from 15 residues. Trimming shortened V by 4 bases and J by 4 bases, and 14 bases separated the two germline ends. The CDR3 sequence is CASSTHNLQYNEQFF. For the CDR3, the DNA is TGTGCCAGTAGTACACACAATTTACAGTACAATGAGCAGTTCTTC.

The V gene is TRBV9, the J gene TRBJ1-6; tentative D call: TRBD1 (5 bases). In germline, CDR1 is SGDLS, CDR2 YYNGEE. V lost 4 bases and J 10 bases, leaving 15 bases between the germline ends. CDR3 size: 14 residues. CDR3 protein: CASSSGTLRSPLHF. The CDR3, as DNA: TGTGCCAGCAGCTCCGGGACCCTGAGATCACCCCTCCACTTT.

V usage is TRBV4-1 and J usage is TRBJ1-2; D unclear. The V gene lost 0 bases and the J gene lost 0 bases, with 8 bases spanning the gap. CDR1 is MGHRA, CDR2 YSYEKL, per germline. CDR3 length: 15 amino acids. The CDR3 DNA sequence: TGCGCCAGCAGCCAAGAATCCAGGACTAACTATGGCTACACCTTC. This gives the protein CASSQESRTNYGYTF.

The chain combines TRBV3-1 (or the pseudogene TRBV3-2) with TRBJ2-3; no definite D call. Germline values: CDR1 LGHDT, CDR2 YNNKEL (reference sequence). V lost 4 bases and J lost 0, with 8 bases in between. CDR3 length: 14 residues. The CDR3 is CASSPKTSTDTQYF. The CDR3 DNA reads as TGTGCCAGCAGCCCTAAAACTAGCACAGATACGCAGTATTTT.

J is TRBJ1-2 and V is TRBV6-5; 8 bases are a match to TRBD1. The length of the CDR3 is 13 residues. Germline V lookup: CDR1 MNHEY, CDR2 SVGAGI. The V and J ends lost 6 bases and 4 bases, in that order; junction bases with no gene match: 4. CDR3 nucleotide sequence: TGTGCCAGCAGACCAGGGGGCGGCTATGGCTACACCTTC. This sequence encodes CASRPGGGYGYTF.

The chain carries TRBV5-1 and TRBJ1-1, with D tentatively TRBD1 (5 bases). This CDR3 spans 14 amino acids. Between the trimmed V and J ends, which lost 5 bases and 1 base, there was a span of 12 bases. Per germline, CDR1 SGHRS and CDR2 YFSETQ. In DNA form, the CDR3 reads TGCGCCAGCAGTGCTGGGACTGGGAACACTGAAGCTTTCTTT. This gives the protein CASSAGTGNTEAFF.